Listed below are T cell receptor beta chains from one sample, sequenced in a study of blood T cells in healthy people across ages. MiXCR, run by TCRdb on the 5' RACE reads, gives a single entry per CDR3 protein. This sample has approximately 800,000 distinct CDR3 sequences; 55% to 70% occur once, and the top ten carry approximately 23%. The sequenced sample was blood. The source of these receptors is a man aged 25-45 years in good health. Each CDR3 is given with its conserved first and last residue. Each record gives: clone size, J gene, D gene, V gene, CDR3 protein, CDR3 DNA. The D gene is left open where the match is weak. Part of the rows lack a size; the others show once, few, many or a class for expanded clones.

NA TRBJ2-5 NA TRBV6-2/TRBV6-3 CASKRPGPRWETQYF TGTGCCAGCAAACGCCCAGGACCGCGGTGGGAGACCCAGTACTTC
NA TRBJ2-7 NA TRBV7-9 CASSLDRTEQYF TGTGCCAGCAGCTTAGACAGGACCGAGCAGTACTTC
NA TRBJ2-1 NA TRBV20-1 CSASPGLIDEQFF TGCAGTGCTAGTCCCGGACTAATCGATGAGCAGTTCTTC
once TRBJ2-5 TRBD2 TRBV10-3 CATGLAGAQETQYF TGTGCCACCGGACTAGCGGGGGCCCAAGAGACCCAGTACTTC
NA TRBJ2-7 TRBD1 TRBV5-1 CASSSRQGSIYEQYF TGCGCCAGCAGCTCCCGACAGGGTTCGATCTACGAGCAGTACTTC
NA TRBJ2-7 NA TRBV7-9 CASSPGDINYEQYF TGTGCCAGCAGCCCAGGGGACATTAACTACGAGCAGTACTTC
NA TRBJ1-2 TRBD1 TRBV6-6 CASSSSPGQGVGSYTF TGTGCCAGCAGTTCATCCCCGGGACAGGGGGTAGGCAGCTACACCTTC
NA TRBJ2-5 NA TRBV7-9 CASSTGFEETQYF TGTGCCAGCAGCACGGGGTTCGAAGAGACCCAGTACTTC
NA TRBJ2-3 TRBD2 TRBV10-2 CASSNTGTRRTDTQYF TGCGCCAGCAGTAATACCGGGACTAGACGGACAGATACGCAGTATTTT
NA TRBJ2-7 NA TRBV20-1 CSATRGVTYEQYF TGCAGTGCCACCAGGGGGGTGACCTACGAGCAGTACTTC
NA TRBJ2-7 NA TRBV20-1 CSARGRGLWGASYNEQYF TGCAGTGCTAGAGGGAGGGGTTTGTGGGGGGCGTCCTACAATGAGCAGTACTTC
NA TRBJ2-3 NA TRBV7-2 CASSSLVTDTQYF TGTGCCAGCAGCTCCTTAGTTACAGATACGCAGTATTTT
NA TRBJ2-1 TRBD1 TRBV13 CASSLLTTTGGSYNEQFF TGTGCCAGCAGTCTACTTACGACGACAGGGGGATCCTACAATGAGCAGTTCTTC
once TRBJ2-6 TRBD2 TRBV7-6 CASSPRAGGEAGANVLTF TGTGCCAGCAGCCCCCGCGCGGGAGGGGAGGCTGGGGCCAACGTCCTGACTTTC
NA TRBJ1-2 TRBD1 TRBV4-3 CASSQQDRGQYGYTF TGCGCCAGCAGCCAACAAGACAGGGGACAATATGGCTACACCTTC
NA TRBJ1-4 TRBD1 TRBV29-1 CSAGSTGVNEKLFF TGCAGCGCTGGATCGACAGGGGTTAATGAAAAACTGTTTTTT
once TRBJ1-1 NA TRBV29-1 CSVEGRGVRDTEAFF TGCAGCGTTGAAGGTAGGGGCGTACGTGACACTGAAGCTTTCTTT
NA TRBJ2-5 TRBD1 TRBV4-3 CASSPGQGDSQETQYF TGCGCCAGCAGCCCCGGACAGGGGGATTCTCAAGAGACCCAGTACTTC
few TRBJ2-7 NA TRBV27 CASSRRALFEQYF TGTGCCAGCAGTCGCCGGGCTCTCTTCGAGCAGTACTTC
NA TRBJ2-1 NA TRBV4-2 CASSRPGGGNEQFF TGTGCCAGCAGCCGACCGGGTGGCGGCAATGAGCAGTTCTTC
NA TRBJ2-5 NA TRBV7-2 CASSLGDQRQETQYF TGTGCCAGCAGCTTAGGGGACCAGAGACAAGAGACCCAGTACTTC
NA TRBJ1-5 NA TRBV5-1 CASSPGGPGVYQPQHF TGCGCCAGCAGCCCCGGGGGGCCGGGAGTGTATCAGCCCCAGCATTTT
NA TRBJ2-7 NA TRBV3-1 CASSHDWYEQYF TGTGCCAGCAGCCACGACTGGTACGAGCAGTACTTC
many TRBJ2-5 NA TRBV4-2 CASSPGVGGQEETQYF TGTGCCAGCAGTCCTGGTGTAGGGGGGCAGGAGGAGACCCAGTACTTC
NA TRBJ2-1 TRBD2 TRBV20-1 CSALGASSGVNNEQFF TGCAGTGCACTGGGGGCCTCTAGCGGGGTTAACAATGAGCAGTTCTTC
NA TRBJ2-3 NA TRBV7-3 CASSSFPGTDTQYF TGTGCCAGCAGCTCCTTCCCCGGCACAGATACGCAGTATTTT
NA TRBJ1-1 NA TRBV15 CATSTRQYNTEAFF TGTGCCACCAGCACTCGACAGTATAACACTGAAGCTTTCTTT
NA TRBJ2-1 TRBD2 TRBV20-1 CSASGRAEEQFF TGCAGTGCTAGCGGGAGGGCCGAGGAGCAGTTCTTC
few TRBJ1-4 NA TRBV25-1 CASSEFTGVREKLFF TGTGCCAGCAGTGAATTTACAGGCGTCCGGGAAAAACTGTTTTTT